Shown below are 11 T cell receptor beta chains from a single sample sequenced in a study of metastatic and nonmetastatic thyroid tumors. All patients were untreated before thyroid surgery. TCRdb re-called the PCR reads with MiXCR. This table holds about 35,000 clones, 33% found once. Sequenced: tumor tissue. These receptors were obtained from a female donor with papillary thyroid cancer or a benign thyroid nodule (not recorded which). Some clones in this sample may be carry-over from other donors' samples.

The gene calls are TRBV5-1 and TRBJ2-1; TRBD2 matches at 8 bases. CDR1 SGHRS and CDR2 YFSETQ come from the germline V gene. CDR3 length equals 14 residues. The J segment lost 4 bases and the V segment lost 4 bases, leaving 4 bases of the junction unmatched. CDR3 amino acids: CASSPGLEYNEQFF. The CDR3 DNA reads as TGCGCCAGCAGCCCGGGACTAGAATACAATGAGCAGTTCTTC. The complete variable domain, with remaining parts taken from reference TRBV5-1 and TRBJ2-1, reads KAGVTQTPRYLIKTRGQQVTLSCSPISGHRSVSWYQQTPGQGLQFLFEYFSETQRNKGNFPGRFSGRQFSNSRSEMNVSTLELGDSALYLCASSPGLEYNEQFFGPGTRLTVL.

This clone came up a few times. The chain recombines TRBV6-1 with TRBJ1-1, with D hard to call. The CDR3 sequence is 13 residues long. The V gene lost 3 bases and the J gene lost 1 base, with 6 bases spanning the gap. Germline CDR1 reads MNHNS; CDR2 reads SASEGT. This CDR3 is CASSDEENTEAFF. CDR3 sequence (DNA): TGTGCCAGCAGTGACGAGGAGAACACTGAAGCTTTCTTT.

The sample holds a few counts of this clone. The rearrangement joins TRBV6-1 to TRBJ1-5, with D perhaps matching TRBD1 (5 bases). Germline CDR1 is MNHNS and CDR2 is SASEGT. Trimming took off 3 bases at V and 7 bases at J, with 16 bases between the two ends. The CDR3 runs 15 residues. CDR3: CASSEDSLRGQPQHF. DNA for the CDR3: TGTGCCAGCAGTGAGGACTCTCTTCGGGGGCAGCCCCAGCATTTT.

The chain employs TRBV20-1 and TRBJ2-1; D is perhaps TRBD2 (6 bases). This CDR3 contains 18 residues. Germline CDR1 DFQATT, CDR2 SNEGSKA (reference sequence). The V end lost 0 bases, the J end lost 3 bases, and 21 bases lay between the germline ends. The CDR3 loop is CSARDPRRGRDLYNEQFF. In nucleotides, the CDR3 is TGCAGTGCTAGAGATCCCCGGCGGGGAAGGGACCTCTACAATGAGCAGTTCTTC.

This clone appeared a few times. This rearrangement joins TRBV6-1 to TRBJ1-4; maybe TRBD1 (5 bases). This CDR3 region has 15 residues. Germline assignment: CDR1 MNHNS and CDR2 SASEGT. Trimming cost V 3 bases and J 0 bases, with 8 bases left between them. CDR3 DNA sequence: TGTGCCAGCAGTGACAGGGCTTCAACTAATGAAAAACTGTTTTTT. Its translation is CASSDRASTNEKLFF.

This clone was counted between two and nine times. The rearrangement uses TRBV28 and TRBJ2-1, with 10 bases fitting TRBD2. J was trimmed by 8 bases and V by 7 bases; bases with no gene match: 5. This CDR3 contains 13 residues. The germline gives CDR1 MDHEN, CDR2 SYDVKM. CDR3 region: CASKREGRDEQFF. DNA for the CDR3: TGTGCCAGCAAGCGGGAGGGCCGGGATGAGCAGTTCTTC.

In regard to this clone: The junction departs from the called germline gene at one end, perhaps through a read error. The CDR3 sequence is CASSFSRAAEKYF. The CDR3 DNA sequence: TGTGCCAGCAGTTTTAGTAGAGCAGCCGAGAAGTACTTC. The J gene is TRBJ2-7, the V gene TRBV12-3 or TRBV12-4; D not resolved. This CDR3 comprises 13 residues.

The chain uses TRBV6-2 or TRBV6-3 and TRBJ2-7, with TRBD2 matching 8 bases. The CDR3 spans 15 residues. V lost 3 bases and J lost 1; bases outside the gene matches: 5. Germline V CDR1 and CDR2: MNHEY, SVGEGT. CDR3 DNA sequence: TGTGCCAGCAGTTATAAAGGCGGGGGGTCCTACGAGCAGTACTTC. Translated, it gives CASSYKGGGSYEQYF.

The CDR3 coding sequence is TGTGCCAGCAGCTTACTAGTGAAGCCCAGGGTTAGCAATCAGCCCCAGCATTTT. Protein product: CASSLLVKPRVSNQPQHF. The chain carries TRBV11-2 and TRBJ1-5; D may be TRBD1 (5 bases). This CDR3 spans 18 amino acids. Germline V gives CDR1 SGHAT, CDR2 FQNNGV. Trimming took off 2 bases at V and 0 bases at J, with 17 bases between the two ends.

The CDR3 DNA sequence: TGTGCCAGCAGCTTAGATCAGCGGTGGGGCGGGCAGTTCTTC. It encodes CASSLDQRWGGQFF. The chain couples TRBV11-2 to TRBJ2-1, with D perhaps assigned TRBD1 or TRBD2 (5 bases each). Germline V gene data show CDR1 as SGHAT and CDR2 as FQNNGV. The CDR3 consists of 14 residues. Trimming left V 0 bases short and J 12 bases short, with 15 bases between.

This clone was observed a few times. The CDR3 nucleotides are TGTGCCAGCATAGGACATCAAAACAATGAGCAGTTCTTC. Protein: CASIGHQNNEQFF. The V and J genes are TRBV6-1 and TRBJ2-1, with a weak D call TRBD1 (5 bases). This CDR3 region has 13 residues. In germline, CDR1 is MNHNS, CDR2 SASEGT. V was clipped by 7 bases and J by 5 bases, with 12 bases between them.